The 9 T cell receptor beta chains listed next were all sequenced from one sample in a study of human T cells and chemical hapten exposure. TCRdb reprocessed the RACE reads with MiXCR, giving one entry per CDR3 protein. The sample has about 40,000 distinct CDR3 sequences, approximately 3.3% seen once. Time point meaning: patch test 2, 6 weeks after DPC sensitization. The treatment is: therapeutic diphenylcyclopropenone sensitization with weekly scalp DPC. This specimen consisted of whole blood, obtained in connection with sensitization to the hapten diphenylcyclopropenone (DPC). Every receptor here comes from a man in his forties with alopecia areata. Some clones in this sample may be carry-over from other donors' samples.

In its sample, this clonotype was seen many times. This chain connects TRBV20-1 to TRBJ2-1; D may match TRBD1 or TRBD2 (5 bases each). This CDR3 comprises 19 residues. From germline, CDR1 is DFQATT and CDR2 SNEGSKA (reference sequence). The ends were cut back, 7 bases at V and 11 bases at J, with 39 bases in the middle. The CDR3 DNA sequence: TGCAGTGTTTCTTCTGGCCGTTGGGGGAGAGACGGGGCGGGCGCCAAGCAGTTCTTC. This encodes CSVSSGRWGRDGAGAKQFF.

The table lists this clonotype with many counts. The chain couples TRBV3-1 to TRBJ2-4; TRBD2 is a possible D gene (6 bases). V lost 5 bases and J 1 base, leaving 9 bases between the germline ends. The CDR3 totals 14 residues. Germline loops: CDR1 LGHDT, CDR2 YNNKEL (reference sequence). This CDR3 is CASSWGVAKNIQYF. CDR3 nucleotide sequence: TGTGCCAGCAGCTGGGGGGTGGCCAAAAACATTCAGTACTTC. Combining the CDR3 with reference TRBV3-1 and TRBJ2-4 gives the whole variable domain DTAVSQTPKYLVTQMGNDKSIKCEQNLGHDTMYWYKQDSKKFLKIMFSYNNKELIINETVPNRFSPKSPDKAHLNLHINSLELGDSAVYFCASSWGVAKNIQYFGAGTRLSVL.

This clonotype was counted at least ten times. The chain combines TRBV20-1 with TRBJ2-7; 7 bases are shared with TRBD2. V lost 1 base to trimming and J lost 3 bases; unmatched junction nucleotides: 3. CDR1 and CDR2 from the germline V gene are DFQATT and SNEGSKA (reference sequence). This CDR3 contains 13 residues. The CDR3 here is CSARAQRDYEQYF. DNA for the CDR3: TGCAGTGCTAGAGCCCAGCGGGACTACGAGCAGTACTTC.

In its sample, this clonotype was seen a few times. The chain combines TRBV18 with TRBJ1-1; D is undetermined. Germline V gene data show CDR1 as KGHSH and CDR2 as LQKENI. This CDR3 is 18 amino acids long. V was shortened by 1 base and J by 5 bases, with 23 bases between the two germline ends. CDR3 region: CASSPLRQAIPGWTEAFF. The CDR3 coding sequence is TGTGCCAGCTCACCACTCAGGCAGGCAATTCCCGGGTGGACTGAAGCTTTCTTT.

This clonotype was seen repeatedly, ten times or more. The chain uses TRBV12-3 or TRBV12-4 and TRBJ2-3; D is perhaps TRBD2 (5 bases). Trimming took 6 bases from V and 4 from J, leaving 11 bases between them. The CDR3 is 13 residues long. The CDR3 DNA reads as TGTGCCAGCAGAACCCTGGGAGCAGATACGCAGTATTTT. It yields the protein CASRTLGADTQYF.

In this sample, this clonotype turned up many times. The rearrangement uses TRBV12-3 or TRBV12-4 and TRBJ2-3; D gene ambiguous. Trimming pared 3 bases from V and 2 bases from J, leaving 12 bases between. This CDR3 contains 15 residues. CDR3 in amino acids: CASSLGNLATDTQYF. CDR3 DNA: TGTGCCAGCAGTTTGGGAAATCTGGCCACAGATACGCAGTATTTT.

This clonotype has ten or more counts. The chain joins TRBV6-5 to TRBJ1-6; no clear D. The CDR3 is 12 residues long. Trimming cost V 2 bases and J 7 bases, with 3 bases left between them. CDR1 is MNHEY, CDR2 SVGAGI, per germline. The CDR3 protein is CASSYQNSPLHF. In DNA, the CDR3 is TGTGCCAGCAGTTACCAGAATTCACCCCTCCACTTT.

This clonotype was detected ten times or more. V gene TRBV4-1 combines with J gene TRBJ1-1; tentative D call: TRBD1 (5 bases). The CDR3 is made up of 14 amino acids. CDR1 and CDR2 (germline): MGHRA, YSYEKL. V lost 3 bases, J lost 3 bases, and 11 bases lay in between. DNA for the CDR3: TGCGCCAGCAGCCATGAAGACAGATACACTGAAGCTTTCTTT. Amino acids: CASSHEDRYTEAFF.

This clonotype was observed many times. V and J are TRBV7-9 and TRBJ2-4; D unclear. This CDR3 region has 14 residues. The germline V gene has CDR1 SEHNR and CDR2 FQNEAQ (reference sequence). The V and J ends lost 1 base and 8 bases respectively, with 12 bases between them. DNA of the CDR3: TGTGCCAGCAGCTTAGTAGCAAGTAGTGACATTCAGTACTTC. This encodes CASSLVASSDIQYF.